This entry is about one T cell receptor beta chain. This clonotype was seen a handful of times. This receptor's antigen is unknown. Nothing much larger sits one base from this clone, and base qualities are not available. Germline trimming amounts to 6 bases on V and 7 bases on J, with 14 as the count of junction bases outside the gene matches. CDR1 and CDR2, looked up from the germline V gene (reference sequence), are DFQATT and SNEGSKA. The CDR3 spans 15 residues, from the cysteine through the phenylalanine. Only the CDR3 portion is preserved as DNA: 45 bases, with reading frame beginning at the first base. This entry comes from a study of read filtering for tumor transcriptome and immune sequencing (TCRdb year 2020). General notes on the study: Of the patients in the cohort, 16 to 20 were male and fewer than 15 were female, and their mean age was about 70 years, with a range of about 47 to 80. By revised international staging, about 8 patients were R-ISS I, around 15 were R-ISS II and roughly seven were R-ISS III. Whole-transcriptome libraries were prepared with the TruSeq RNA Access Library Prep Kit after DNase treatment. TCR-region mapped reads per sample ranged from about 3.5 to 10.27 million with IR-seq versus only 85 to 1273 with RNA-seq. Using the same bone marrow samples, the study compared TCR repertoires obtained by targeted immune repertoire sequencing with those obtained by bulk whole-transcriptome sequencing. One main goal was a read-filtering strategy for immune repertoire data, in particular deciding whether clonotypes backed by only one read should be removed.

Here is what the overall study found, with its caveats: Single-read clonotypes made up approximately 79% of clonotypes but only roughly 3.6% of total reads in IR-seq, compared with approximately 75% of clonotypes and approximately 45% of reads in RNA-seq. The sorted CD138-negative fraction was a mixed bone marrow immune population, not purified T cells. Clonotypes were captured by IR-seq at much higher depth and more reliably than by RNA-seq, and smaller IR-seq throughput was sufficient for identification of most shared clonotypes. When single-read clonotypes were removed, the proportions of shared clonotypes in IR-seq and RNA-seq correlated more strongly.

Each patient had bone marrow sampled at the time of active disease. Bone marrow mononuclear cells were isolated by Ficoll-Hypaque density gradient centrifugation. Myeloma plasma cells were removed and CD138-negative cells were collected by negative selection after labeling with CD138 magnetic microbeads on a MACS separator. Flow cytometry on an Attune NxT with CD138 antibodies was used to check the purity of the isolated cells. Total RNA was extracted using TRIzol reagent and was quantified on a NanoDrop spectrophotometer. For each patient, the CD138-negative bone marrow sample underwent paired RNA-seq and IR-seq. Starting from roughly 410 ng RNA, TCR libraries were constructed with the Immunoverse kit using molecular barcoded adaptors that cover the alpha/delta and beta/gamma chains. TCR library preparation used the same RNA that was used for transcriptome sequencing. An Illumina HiSeq 4000 with 2 x 150 cycles was used to sequence the TCR libraries. Under the source paper's analysis protocol: TCR reads were aligned to human V, D, J and C references and assembled into CDR3 clonotypes with MiXCR, including quality filtering and error correction. The tcR package in R was used for analysis of clonotype counts and gene usage diversity. Raw mapping reads were checked after the RNA-seq reads had been mapped by STAR aligner version 2.5.3a onto the human GRCh37 genome. To test how sequencing depth affected the clonotypes detected, IR-seq fastq files were randomly downsampled with Seqtk 1.3. Starting from the raw public reads, TCRdb applied fastp trimming at Q25, assembled clones with MiXCR and retained in-frame beta chains. Entries that share a CDR3 protein sequence are merged under the most common genes and DNA. Clone size and V and J calls follow TCRdb, not the original study. Across this sample there are fewer than 25,000 distinct CDR3 sequences, with 20% to 25% seen only once. 15% to 20% of the sample comes from the top ten.

The rearrangement joined TRBV20-1 to TRBJ2-7, with 11 bases aligning to TRBD2. This sequence originates from a donor at least 40 years old with multiple myeloma. Sequencing used a population of CD138-negative cells sorted from bone marrow. Interpreted using the paper, the cell subset or site label stands for: bone marrow mononuclear cells depleted of CD138+ plasma/myeloma cells by negative magnetic selection. In nucleotide form, the sequence is TGCAGTGCCATGTGGCTAGCGGGAGGTGGGGGGGAGCAGTACTTC. Its product reads: CSAMWLAGGGGEQYF.